These 18 T cell receptor beta chains share one sample of origin, sequenced in a study of T cells in Graves' hyperthyroidism and ophthalmopathy. The TCR beta CDR3 regions underwent amplification using RNA transcripts as the source. HTBI primers were employed in a first-round RT-PCR of the TCR CDR3. MiXCR, run by TCRdb on the multiplex PCR reads, gives a single entry per CDR3 protein. Of 300,000 to 450,000 distinct CDR3 sequences in the sample, about 15% were seen once. The sequenced sample was blood. The receptors come from a woman in her twenties or thirties with Graves' hyperthyroidism.

The chain has TRBV28 and TRBJ2-5; TRBD2 aligns across 7 bases. Germline values: CDR1 MDHEN, CDR2 SYDVKM. The CDR3 runs 14 residues. V was pared by 4 bases and J by 2 bases, with 4 bases of the junction left unmatched. DNA for the CDR3: TGTGCCAGCAGTTCGGGGGGTTGGCAAGAGACCCAGTACTTC. This codes for CASSSGGWQETQYF.

This clonotype was counted many times. The rearrangement links TRBV12-3 or TRBV12-4 to TRBJ2-7, with TRBD1 matching 7 bases. The CDR3 has 14 amino acids. V shed 5 bases and J 2 bases; nucleotides not matched to a gene: 6. CDR3 in DNA: TGTGCCAGCAGTCGACAGGGTATCCCCTACGAGCAGTACTTC. This sequence encodes CASSRQGIPYEQYF.

Many counts were recorded for this clonotype. The chain recombines TRBV11-2 with TRBJ2-3, with TRBD2 matching 11 bases. The CDR3 extends over 16 amino acids. Germline assignment: CDR1 SGHAT and CDR2 FQNNGV. Germline trimming cut 5 bases from V and 0 bases from J; bases unmatched to any gene: 4. CDR3 in amino acids: CASSRPSGRSTDTQYF. CDR3 nucleotide sequence: TGTGCCAGCAGCCGACCTAGCGGGAGGAGCACAGATACGCAGTATTTT.

This clonotype was counted between two and nine times. This rearrangement joins TRBV7-9 to TRBJ1-2; D gene ambiguous. Germline V gene lookup returns CDR1 SEHNR and CDR2 FQNEAQ (reference sequence). Trimming stripped 3 bases from V and 1 base from J, with 9 bases between. This CDR3 has 14 amino acids. DNA of the CDR3: TGTGCCAGCAGCTTTCGAGACGGTAACTATGGCTACACCTTC. Residues: CASSFRDGNYGYTF. The full variable domain, completed using reference TRBV7-9 and TRBJ1-2, is DTGVSQNPRHKITKRGQNVTFRCDPISEHNRLYWYRQTLGQGPEFLTYFQNEAQLEKSRLLSDRFSAERPKGSFSTLEIQRTEQGDSAMYLCASSFRDGNYGYTFGSGTRLTVV.

The chain combines TRBV5-5 with TRBJ2-1; D call uncertain. This CDR3 comprises 17 residues. Looked up from germline, CDR1 is SGHKS and CDR2 is YYEKEE (reference sequence). V lost 0 bases, J lost 2 bases, and 15 bases lay in between. Here the CDR3 reads CASSLGTYGYTYNEQFF. CDR3 bases: TGTGCCAGCAGCTTGGGCACATACGGATACACCTACAATGAGCAGTTCTTC.

This clonotype was recorded many times. The chain employs TRBV28 and TRBJ2-1; 9 bases match TRBD2. The CDR3 consists of 14 residues. Unmatched junction bases numbered 1, after V lost 2 bases and J lost 5 bases. The germline V gene has CDR1 MDHEN and CDR2 SYDVKM. The CDR3: CASSLGGGDNEQFF. The CDR3 region has the DNA TGTGCCAGCAGTTTAGGCGGGGGGGACAATGAGCAGTTCTTC.

There are a few counts of this clonotype. The chain carries TRBV2 and TRBJ2-1, with D possibly TRBD2 on 7 matching bases. Germline V gene data show CDR1 as SNHLY and CDR2 as FYNNEI. The CDR3 sequence is 13 residues long. The germline V and J ends were trimmed by 5 bases and 9 bases, with 14 bases remaining between them. The CDR3 region is CASSSRGGGEQFF. The DNA of the CDR3 is TGTGCCAGCAGTTCTAGAGGGGGGGGTGAGCAGTTCTTC.

In this sample, this clonotype turned up once. The chain recombines TRBV19 with TRBJ2-7; 8 bases align to TRBD2. CDR1 LNHDA and CDR2 SQIVND come from the germline V gene (reference sequence). The CDR3 runs 14 residues. V dropped 3 bases and J dropped 2; count of bases not matched to a gene: 3. As DNA, the CDR3 is TGTGCCAGTAGTATTGTACTAGCGGCCTACGAGCAGTACTTC. It yields the protein CASSIVLAAYEQYF.

The table lists this clonotype with many counts. The CDR3 DNA is TGCAGTGCTAGAGATGGGGGAAGCGGGAGCGCCTACAATGAGCAGTTCTTC. As protein: CSARDGGSGSAYNEQFF. J is TRBJ2-1 and V is TRBV20-1; 8 bases agree with TRBD2. Germline V gene lookup returns CDR1 DFQATT and CDR2 SNEGSKA (reference sequence). The junction had 9 bases not matched to a gene; V was cut back by 0 bases and J by 2 bases. This CDR3 comprises 17 residues.

This clonotype was recorded many times. This chain connects TRBV5-1 to TRBJ1-1, with D unresolved. Trimming left V 1 base short and J 1 base short, with 11 bases between. Germline values: CDR1 SGHRS, CDR2 YFSETQ. CDR3 length: 15 residues. The CDR3 loop reads CASSLQTQANTEAFF. The CDR3 bases are TGCGCCAGCAGCTTGCAGACTCAAGCGAACACTGAAGCTTTCTTT.

This clonotype was detected many times. The V and J genes are TRBV11-2 and TRBJ2-1, with 12 bases aligning to TRBD2. V gave up 5 bases and J gave up 8 bases; unmatched junction bases: 7. This CDR3 spans 15 amino acids. Germline V gene data show CDR1 as SGHAT and CDR2 as FQNNGV. CDR3 amino acids: CASSRGTSGYDEQFF. In nucleotides, the CDR3 is TGTGCCAGCAGCCGTGGGACTAGCGGGTATGATGAGCAGTTCTTC.

This clonotype has ten or more counts. V usage is TRBV6-1 and J usage is TRBJ1-1; no clear D. This CDR3 spans 13 amino acids. The germline V gene has CDR1 MNHNS and CDR2 SASEGT. Trimming left V 8 bases short and J 1 base short, with 11 bases between. Here the CDR3 DNA reads TGTGCCAGCGGGGAACACACGAACACTGAAGCTTTCTTT. This sequence encodes CASGEHTNTEAFF.

The chain uses TRBV2 and TRBJ2-3, with D perhaps matching TRBD1 (6 bases). V was pared by 6 bases and J by 6 bases, with 16 bases between. The CDR3 is 14 residues long. Germline V gene sequence: CDR1 SNHLY, CDR2 FYNNEI. CDR3 amino acids: CASSLDSGGDTQYF. CDR3 nucleotide sequence: TGTGCCAGCAGCCTGGACAGCGGTGGGGATACGCAGTATTTT.

This clonotype was observed at least ten times. The chain carries TRBV6-1 and TRBJ2-3, with TRBD2 identical over 10 bases. The V and J ends lost 6 bases and 1 base, in that order; junction bases with no gene match: 7. Per germline, CDR1 MNHNS and CDR2 SASEGT. This CDR3 contains 16 residues. The CDR3 protein is CASSHLGTSGTDTQYF. The CDR3 coding sequence is TGTGCCAGCAGCCACCTGGGGACTAGCGGCACAGATACGCAGTATTTT.

This clonotype was counted at least ten times. V is TRBV27 and J is TRBJ2-7; 8 positions agree with TRBD1. Germline V gene sequence: CDR1 MNHEY, CDR2 SMNVEV (reference sequence). With V trimmed by 8 bases and J by 3 bases, 6 bases remained unmatched. The CDR3 contains 13 residues. This CDR3 reads CASARQGNYEQYF. Written as DNA, the CDR3 is TGTGCCAGCGCAAGACAGGGGAACTACGAGCAGTACTTC.

In its sample, this clonotype was seen a few times. The chain uses TRBV5-1 and TRBJ1-4; the D gene is possibly TRBD1 (6 bases). Germline V CDR1 and CDR2: SGHRS, YFSETQ. The CDR3 contains 15 residues. V lost 5 bases and J lost 0, with 11 bases in between. Written as DNA, the CDR3 is TGCGCCAGCAGTGGACAGACAACAACTAATGAAAAACTGTTTTTT. This encodes CASSGQTTTNEKLFF.

The chain recombines TRBV25-1 with TRBJ1-6; 9 positions match TRBD1. The CDR3 loop spans 16 amino acids. Trimming at V came to 4 bases and at J to 3 bases, leaving 4 bases not matched to a gene. Germline loops: CDR1 MGHDK, CDR2 SYGVNS. The CDR3 reads CASSAQDRGYNSPLHF. In nucleotides, the CDR3 is TGTGCCAGCAGTGCTCAGGACAGGGGCTATAATTCACCCCTCCACTTT.

The chain has TRBV15 and TRBJ2-1; maybe TRBD2 (6 bases). This CDR3 has 13 amino acids. The V end lost 8 bases, the J end lost 4 bases, and 12 bases lay between the germline ends. CDR1 is LNHNV and CDR2 is YYDKDF in the germline V gene (reference sequence). The CDR3 sequence is CATGRLGYNEQFF. In DNA form, the CDR3 reads TGTGCCACCGGTCGACTAGGGTACAATGAGCAGTTCTTC.